The 11 T cell receptor beta chains in this list originate from one sample, sequenced in a study of PD-1 blockade in classical Hodgkin lymphoma. Exposure to brentuximab vedotin varied, and each patient had relapsed following autologous stem cell transplantation. Generated by immunoSEQ multiplex PCR, the TCRdb table keeps only in-frame clones and is missing some. This sample yields about 61,000 clones, of which around 89% are seen a single time; 15% belongs to the top ten. Sequencing used peripheral blood mononuclear cells (PBMCs), obtained at baseline. The receptors were gathered from a human donor with classical Hodgkin lymphoma.

The chain couples TRBV4-1 to TRBJ1-4, with D possibly being TRBD1 (5 bases). The CDR3 is made up of 14 amino acids. Germline V gene data show CDR1 as MGHRA and CDR2 as YSYEKL. Trimming removed 0 bases from V and 8 bases from J, with 10 bases in between. CDR3 nucleotide sequence: TGCGCCAGCAGCCAAGACAGGGCCAAGGAAAAACTGTTTTTT. Translated, it gives CASSQDRAKEKLFF.

The rearrangement links TRBV27 to TRBJ2-7; no reliable D call. The CDR3 is made up of 14 amino acids. From germline, CDR1 is MNHEY and CDR2 SMNVEV (reference sequence). V lost 0 bases and J lost 11, with 17 bases in between. This CDR3 is CASSLSNPADKKYF. Written as DNA, the CDR3 is TGTGCCAGCAGTTTATCAAATCCCGCAGACAAGAAGTACTTC.

Points on this clone: Compared with germline, one end of the junction differs, possibly owing to a read error. This chain uses TRBV7-7 with TRBJ2-7; D not resolved. The germline V gene encodes CDR1 SSHAT and CDR2 FNYEAQ (reference sequence). This CDR3 has 16 residues. In nucleotides, the CDR3 is TGTGCTAGCAGCTTACGGGCTGGGGATCCTGTGGACGAGCAGTACTTC. Translation gives CASSLRAGDPVDEQYF. Full variable domain (outside the CDR3, taken from reference TRBV7-7 and TRBJ2-7): GAGVSQSPRYKVTKRGQDVTLRCDPISSHATLYWYQQALGQGPEFLTYFNYEAQPDKSGLPSDRFSAERPEGSISTLTIQRTEQRDSAMYRCASSLRAGDPVDEQYFGPGTRLTVT.

This chain joins TRBV5-8 and TRBJ1-2; TRBD1 agrees at 7 bases. Germline V gene data show CDR1 as SGHTS and CDR2 as YDEGEE. The CDR3 runs to 13 residues. V lost 6 bases to trimming and J lost 8 bases; unmatched junction nucleotides: 10. CDR3 in DNA: TGTGCCAGCAACTGGGACAGCCCTCGGGGCTACACCTTC. This sequence encodes CASNWDSPRGYTF.

This clone was observed a single time. The CDR3, as DNA: TGTGCCAGCTCACCCGAGTCAAAACGAGATACGCAGTATTTT. Protein sequence: CASSPESKRDTQYF. The chain recombines TRBV18 with TRBJ2-3; D is uncertain. Germline CDR1 KGHSH, CDR2 LQKENI. V shed 3 bases and J shed 5 bases, with 12 bases lying between them. The CDR3 spans 14 residues.

The gene calls are TRBV5-4 and TRBJ2-3; D remains unclear. V was trimmed by 5 bases and J by 6 bases, leaving 7 bases between them. The germline gives CDR1 SGHNT, CDR2 YYREEE (reference sequence). The CDR3 is 11 amino acids. The CDR3 region is CASSYLDTQYF. In nucleotides, the CDR3 is TGTGCCAGCAGTTATTTGGATACGCAGTATTTT.

V usage is TRBV6-1 and J usage is TRBJ1-1; D remains ambiguous. CDR1 is MNHNS, CDR2 SASEGT, per germline. CDR3 length: 11 residues. V lost 5 bases and J lost 11, with 12 bases in between. In nucleotides, the CDR3 is TGTGCCAGCAGTCGCCAGCAGGCGGCTTTCTTT. Translated, it gives CASSRQQAAFF.

This clone was seen only a few times. The CDR3 coding sequence is TGCGCCAGCAGCTTATCCGGGACGGCGAACACTGAAGCTTTCTTT. Protein: CASSLSGTANTEAFF. This chain uses TRBV4-1 with TRBJ1-1; TRBD1 might be the D (5 bases). CDR1 MGHRA and CDR2 YSYEKL come from the germline V gene. V lost 5 bases, J lost 1 base, and 14 bases lay in between. The CDR3 consists of 15 residues.

The chain couples TRBV5-6 to TRBJ2-1; D unclear. CDR3 length equals 15 residues. From germline, CDR1 is SGHDT and CDR2 YYEEEE. With 5 bases removed from V and 0 bases from J, the gap between germline ends came to 12 bases. The CDR3 DNA reads as TGTGCCAGCAGGCTACTGACTTCCTCCTACAATGAGCAGTTCTTC. Translated: CASRLLTSSYNEQFF.

The chain joins TRBV2 to TRBJ2-1; 10 bases line up with TRBD2. Germline CDR1 is SNHLY and CDR2 is FYNNEI. Trimming took 4 bases from V and 4 from J; bases not matched to a gene: 4. This CDR3 is 15 amino acids long. The CDR3 DNA follows: TGTGCCAGCAGTGTTGAGCGGGGGGGTTACAATGAGCAGTTCTTC. It encodes CASSVERGGYNEQFF.

This chain joins TRBV29-1 and TRBJ1-2; tentatively, D is TRBD1 (5 bases). Germline loops: CDR1 SQVTM, CDR2 ANQGSEA. V was cut by 4 bases and J by 6 bases, with 9 bases left in between. CDR3 length equals 11 residues. The chain's CDR3 is CSVAWGHGYTF. The CDR3 DNA sequence: TGCAGCGTTGCCTGGGGACATGGCTACACCTTC.